Following are 18 T cell receptor beta chains from one sample sequenced in a study of blood T cell repertoires in COVID-19. TCRdb keeps only in-frame clones here, not all; method: immunoSEQ multiplex PCR. The table lists approximately 280,000 clones, approximately 88% of them singletons. Sequencing was done on a sample of peripheral blood. These receptors were taken from a man aged 18 to 35 with active or convalescent COVID-19.

This clone showed up just once. The chain links TRBV4-1 to TRBJ2-2; D gene ambiguous. V lost 4 bases and J lost 6, with 15 bases in between. CDR3 size: 15 residues. Germline values: CDR1 MGHRA, CDR2 YSYEKL. The CDR3 sequence is CASSREALLPGELFF. The CDR3 DNA reads TGCGCCAGCAGCCGAGAAGCCCTACTGCCCGGGGAGCTGTTTTTT.

The chain uses TRBV7-2 and TRBJ1-6, with a weak D call TRBD1 (5 bases). The CDR3 consists of 17 residues. V lost 0 bases and J lost 4, with 13 bases in between. Germline CDR1 and CDR2: SGHTA and FQGNSA. DNA for the CDR3: TGTGCCAGCAGCTTAGCGGTAGTGCAGGGTTATAATTCACCCCTCCACTTT. Its translation is CASSLAVVQGYNSPLHF. Supplemented by reference TRBV7-2 and TRBJ1-6, the full variable domain reads GAGVSQSPSNKVTEKGKDVELRCDPISGHTALYWYRQSLGQGLEFLIYFQGNSAPDKSGLPSDRFSAERTGGSVSTLTIQRTQQEDSAVYLCASSLAVVQGYNSPLHFGNGTRLTVT.

V and J are TRBV5-1 and TRBJ2-7; tentative D call: TRBD1 (6 bases). V dropped 2 bases and J dropped 6 bases, with 15 bases sitting between them. This CDR3 is 14 amino acids long. Germline CDR1 is SGHRS and CDR2 is YFSETQ. The CDR3 coding sequence is TGCGCCAGCAGCTTCGTTCAGGGGAACGGCGAGCAGTACTTC. Encoded protein: CASSFVQGNGEQYF.

The chain uses TRBV21-1 and TRBJ1-6; TRBD1 reflects the table's D call only, with no check against the DNA. TRBV21-1 is annotated as a pseudogene. The CDR3 extends over 14 amino acids. The CDR3 sequence: CASSRDREYSPLHF. The CDR3, as DNA: TGTGCCAGCTCCCGGGACAGGGAGTATTCACCCCTCCACTTT.

V usage is TRBV4-2 and J usage is TRBJ2-1, with 9 bases identical to TRBD1. This CDR3 region has 15 residues. CDR1 is LGHNA and CDR2 is YNFKEQ in the germline V gene. Losses at the gene ends were 4 bases for V and 8 bases for J; bases not matched to a gene: 9. CDR3 amino acids: CASSPGTGRIYEQFF. The CDR3 DNA sequence: TGTGCCAGCAGCCCCGGGACAGGGAGGATCTATGAGCAGTTCTTC.

Written as DNA, the CDR3 is TGCAGCGTTGGAACGCGGAGCACTGAAGCTTTCTTT. This encodes CSVGTRSTEAFF. The chain recombines TRBV29-1 with TRBJ1-1; D is unclear. Trimming shortened V by 4 bases and J by 4 bases, and 10 bases separated the two germline ends. Per the germline V gene, CDR1 is SQVTM and CDR2 is ANQGSEA. There are 12 residues in the CDR3.

This clone has just a few counts. V is TRBV12-5 and J is TRBJ2-5; D is possibly TRBD2 (6 bases). CDR3 length equals 16 residues. In germline, CDR1 is LGHNT, CDR2 FRNRAP. V was pared by 1 base and J by 0 bases, with 12 bases between. The CDR3 region is CASGLGLRGNQETQYF. CDR3 nucleotide sequence: TGTGCTAGTGGTTTGGGTTTGCGGGGTAACCAAGAGACCCAGTACTTC.

This clone showed up just once. The rearrangement uses TRBV5-4 and TRBJ2-7; possible D gene TRBD1, 6 bases. Germline V CDR1 and CDR2: SGHNT, YYREEE (reference sequence). The CDR3 extends over 15 amino acids. Between the trimmed V and J ends, which lost 3 bases and 3 bases, there was a span of 16 bases. CDR3 region: CASSSGQGAFYEQYF. The CDR3 DNA follows: TGTGCCAGCAGCTCGGGACAAGGAGCCTTCTACGAGCAGTACTTC.

This chain links TRBV27 with TRBJ1-1; 11 bases are a match to TRBD1. The CDR3 runs 16 residues. The J segment lost 5 bases and the V segment lost 6 bases, leaving 11 bases of the junction unmatched. Germline loops: CDR1 MNHEY, CDR2 SMNVEV (reference sequence). The CDR3 region is CASSPRDRGYNTEAFF. The CDR3 region has the DNA TGTGCCAGCAGCCCCCGGGACAGGGGGTATAATACTGAAGCTTTCTTT.

The V and J genes are TRBV25-1 and TRBJ2-5, with TRBD2 matching over 7 bases. The junction had 8 bases not matched to a gene; V was cut back by 5 bases and J by 2 bases. This CDR3 contains 15 residues. Germline CDR1 and CDR2: MGHDK and SYGVNS. The CDR3 loop is CASSLYRGVQETQYF. The CDR3 nucleotides read TGTGCCAGCAGTTTGTATCGGGGGGTTCAAGAGACCCAGTACTTC.

This clone was observed at least ten times. CDR3 coding DNA: TGTGCCAGCAGCTCCAGTGGGTCGGGGGGGTTCTACGAGCAGTACTTC. Its translation: CASSSSGSGGFYEQYF. The J gene is TRBJ2-7, the V gene TRBV7-9; 8 bases agree with TRBD2. The CDR3 is made up of 16 amino acids. From germline, CDR1 is SEHNR and CDR2 FQNEAQ (reference sequence). J lost 3 bases, V lost 4 bases, and 11 bases had no gene match.

This clone was seen once. The chain combines TRBV5-1 with TRBJ1-1, with D tentatively TRBD1 (6 bases). Germline V CDR1 and CDR2: SGHRS, YFSETQ. V lost 3 bases to trimming and J lost 6 bases, with 18 bases between them. The CDR3 has 15 residues. The CDR3 bases are TGCGCCAGCAGCTACCTCAGGGGTGAGGGGGCTGAAGCTTTCTTT. Protein product: CASSYLRGEGAEAFF.

The J gene is TRBJ2-1, the V gene TRBV3-1 (or the pseudogene TRBV3-2), with 7 bases that match TRBD1. The germline CDR1 and CDR2 sequences are LGHDT and YNNKEL (reference sequence). V was clipped by 0 bases and J by 3 bases; unmatched bases: 5. The CDR3 contains 16 residues. CDR3 in DNA: TGTGCCAGCAGCCAAGAGTGGGGACAGAACTACAATGAGCAGTTCTTC. It translates to CASSQEWGQNYNEQFF.

The J gene is TRBJ1-4, the V gene TRBV2; D is ambiguous. The V and J ends lost 4 bases and 3 bases respectively, with 12 bases between them. The CDR3 has 15 amino acids. Germline loops: CDR1 SNHLY, CDR2 FYNNEI. This chain's CDR3 is CASSATPGSNEKLFF. The CDR3, as DNA: TGTGCCAGCAGTGCTACTCCCGGGTCTAATGAAAAACTGTTTTTT.

This chain links TRBV27 with TRBJ1-5; weak D call: TRBD1 (6 bases). Trimming left V 0 bases short and J 6 bases short, with 9 bases between. Germline V gene data show CDR1 as MNHEY and CDR2 as SMNVEV (reference sequence). The CDR3 loop spans 14 amino acids. CDR3 DNA sequence: TGTGCCAGCAGTTTATCGCTACAGGGTCAGCCCCAGCATTTT. This gives the protein CASSLSLQGQPQHF.

The CDR3 sequence: CASSIVPGPVTGELFF. DNA for the CDR3: TGTGCCAGTAGTATAGTTCCAGGGCCAGTCACCGGGGAGCTGTTTTTT. The genes are TRBV19 and TRBJ2-2; a weak D match, TRBD1 (5 bases). The germline V and J ends were trimmed by 1 base and 4 bases, with 13 bases remaining between them. The CDR3 runs 16 residues. The V gene's germline CDR1 is LNHDA and CDR2 SQIVND (reference sequence).

V gene TRBV7-6 combines with J gene TRBJ2-3, with 7 nucleotides matching TRBD1. Unmatched junction bases numbered 5, after V lost 3 bases and J lost 2 bases. The germline V gene encodes CDR1 SGHVS and CDR2 FNYEAQ. This CDR3 is built from 15 residues. CDR3 region: CASSLETGFTDTQYF. CDR3 coding DNA: TGTGCCAGCAGCTTGGAGACAGGGTTCACAGATACGCAGTATTTT.

The chain has TRBV29-1 and TRBJ2-1; no definite D call. In germline, CDR1 is SQVTM, CDR2 ANQGSEA. The CDR3 contains 11 residues. V gave up 6 bases and J gave up 5 bases, with 8 bases separating them. This CDR3 is CSVQRNNEQFF. CDR3 DNA: TGCAGCGTACAGAGAAACAATGAGCAGTTCTTC.